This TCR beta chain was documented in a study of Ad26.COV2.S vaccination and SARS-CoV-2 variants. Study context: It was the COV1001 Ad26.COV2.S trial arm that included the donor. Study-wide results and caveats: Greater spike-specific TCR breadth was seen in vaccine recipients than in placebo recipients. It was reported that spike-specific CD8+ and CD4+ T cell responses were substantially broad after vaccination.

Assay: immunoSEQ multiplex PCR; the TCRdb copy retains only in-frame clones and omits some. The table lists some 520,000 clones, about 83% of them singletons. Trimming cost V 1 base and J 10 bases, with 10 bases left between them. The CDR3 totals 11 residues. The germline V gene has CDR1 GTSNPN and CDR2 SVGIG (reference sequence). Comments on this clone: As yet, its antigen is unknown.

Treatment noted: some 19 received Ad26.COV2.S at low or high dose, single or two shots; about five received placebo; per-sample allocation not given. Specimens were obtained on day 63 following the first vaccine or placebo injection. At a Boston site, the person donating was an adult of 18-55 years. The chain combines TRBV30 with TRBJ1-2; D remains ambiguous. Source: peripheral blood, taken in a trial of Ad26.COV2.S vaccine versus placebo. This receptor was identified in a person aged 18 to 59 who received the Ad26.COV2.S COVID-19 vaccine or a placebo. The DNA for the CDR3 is TGTGCCTGGAGTGACGTATTGGACTACACCTTC. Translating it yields CAWSDVLDYTF.